This TCR beta chain derives from a study of blood T cell repertoires in COVID-19. Measured with immunoSEQ multiplex PCR; TCRdb has only the in-frame clones, and not every one. The table records approximately 100,000 clones, 80% to 90% of them present only once. The germline V gene encodes CDR1 LGHDT and CDR2 YNNKEL (reference sequence). V was trimmed by 1 base and J by 6 bases, leaving 15 bases between them. The CDR3 length is 15 residues. This sequence joins TRBV3-1 (or the pseudogene TRBV3-2) and TRBJ1-2; tentatively, D is TRBD1 (5 bases). Input material: peripheral blood. The receptor was isolated from an elderly woman with acute or convalescent COVID-19. CDR3 in DNA: TGTGCCAGCAGCCAAGCGAGGGGTGGGGGGAATGGCTACACCTTC. Residues: CASSQARGGGNGYTF.